Below are 7 T cell receptor beta chains sequenced from a single sample in a study of OX40 agonist ivuxolimab in advanced cancers. Using immunoSEQ multiplex PCR, the repertoire was profiled, and TCRdb retains in-frame clones only, with some absent. Of approximately 58,000 clones listed, about 88% are singletons. The material sequenced was CD4+ or CD8+ T cells sorted from blood, taken in a trial of the OX40 agonist ivuxolimab. The receptor set was obtained from an adult with an advanced solid tumor such as melanoma, head and neck, liver or kidney cancer.

This sequence joins TRBV18 and TRBJ2-5; D might be TRBD1 or TRBD2, each matching 5 bases. V was clipped by 3 bases and J by 4 bases, with 12 bases between them. CDR1 and CDR2 from the germline V gene are KGHSH and LQKENI. The CDR3 loop spans 14 amino acids. In nucleotides, the CDR3 is TGTGCCAGCTCACCGACGGGACCCGGAGAGACCCAGTACTTC. Protein product: CASSPTGPGETQYF.

The V call is TRBV2, the J call TRBJ2-1; the match to TRBD1 covers 9 bases. The CDR3 is made up of 15 amino acids. V gave up 5 bases and J gave up 3 bases; unmatched junction bases: 5. CDR1 SNHLY and CDR2 FYNNEI come from the germline V gene. The CDR3 reads CASSKPGQGYNEQFF. Here the CDR3 DNA reads TGTGCCAGCAGTAAACCGGGACAGGGCTACAATGAGCAGTTCTTC.

The chain couples TRBV6-1 to TRBJ2-7; either TRBD1 or TRBD2 may supply D (5 bases each). CDR3 length: 13 residues. Trimming shortened V by 7 bases and J by 1 base, and 11 bases separated the two germline ends. The germline V gene encodes CDR1 MNHNS and CDR2 SASEGT. CDR3 nucleotide sequence: TGTGCCAGCACGGGGACCATTTCCTACGAGCAGTACTTC. This translates into CASTGTISYEQYF.

The chain has TRBV18 and TRBJ1-5; D unresolved. Germline values: CDR1 KGHSH, CDR2 LQKENI. Trimming cost V 6 bases and J 0 bases, with 9 bases left between them. The CDR3 is made up of 14 amino acids. The CDR3 region is CASSPGYSNQPQHF. The DNA for the CDR3 is TGTGCCAGCTCCCCCGGCTATAGCAATCAGCCCCAGCATTTT.

This chain joins TRBV18 and TRBJ1-1, with D possibly matching TRBD1 (6 bases). The germline gives CDR1 KGHSH, CDR2 LQKENI. This CDR3 has 16 residues. With 3 bases removed from V and 7 bases from J, the gap between germline ends came to 21 bases. The CDR3 here is CASSPTGGRGSNEAFF. The CDR3 coding sequence is TGTGCCAGCTCACCCACCGGGGGCAGGGGATCGAATGAAGCTTTCTTT.

The chain links TRBV6-1 to TRBJ2-1, with D uncertain. There are 14 residues in the CDR3. The germline gives CDR1 MNHNS, CDR2 SASEGT. Trimming cost V 7 bases and J 5 bases, with 15 bases left between them. The CDR3 DNA follows: TGTGCCAGCACCGCCCGCCCTATCAACAATGAGCAGTTCTTC. Translated: CASTARPINNEQFF.

This clone has only a few counts. This CDR3 reads CASSWDRGQPQHF. The CDR3 DNA sequence: TGTGCCAGCAGCTGGGACAGGGGACAGCCCCAGCATTTT. The chain couples TRBV6-5 to TRBJ1-5; 10 nucleotides line up with TRBD1. With V trimmed by 6 bases and J by 7 bases, 3 bases remained unmatched. The CDR3 runs 13 residues. Germline V lookup: CDR1 MNHEY, CDR2 SVGAGI.